This entry lists 17 T cell receptor beta chains sequenced from one sample in a study of cytomegalovirus exposure and HLA in healthy donors. This table comes from immunoSEQ multiplex PCR, and its TCRdb copy is limited to in-frame clones, with some not included. The table includes about 69,000 clones, roughly 95% detected once. The sample comprised PBMCs. The receptors originated from a woman between 18 and 29 years old in good health and CMV-seropositive.

V and J are TRBV13 and TRBJ2-7; perhaps TRBD1 as D (7 bases). Trimming left V 0 bases short and J 3 bases short, with 12 bases between. This CDR3 region has 15 residues. The germline V gene has CDR1 PRHDT and CDR2 FYEKMQ (reference sequence). CDR3 DNA: TGTGCCAGCAGCTTAGGGGCAGGGGGGAGCTACGAGCAGTACTTC. It codes for CASSLGAGGSYEQYF.

The chain is built from TRBV6-5 and TRBJ1-1; D ambiguous. The CDR3 is 13 amino acids. Looked up from germline, CDR1 is MNHEY and CDR2 is SVGAGI. V was clipped by 8 bases and J by 2 bases, with 12 bases between them. The CDR3 reads CASGYGRNTEAFF. The CDR3 DNA sequence: TGTGCCAGCGGGTACGGGAGAAACACTGAAGCTTTCTTT.

J is TRBJ1-2 and V is TRBV4-1; D is unclear. Looked up from germline, CDR1 is MGHRA and CDR2 is YSYEKL. The CDR3 covers 13 residues. Trimming stripped 4 bases from V and 10 bases from J, with 16 bases between. The DNA of the CDR3 is TGCGCCAGCAGCCCCGTGAGTGGAGTGTTCTACACCTTC. Its protein is CASSPVSGVFYTF.

A remark on this clone: Lacking the conserved final phenylalanine or tryptophan, this CDR3 likely reflects a read error. The limits of the CDR3 on the DNA are not certain, so only TCRdb's listed CDR3 is given. The chain links TRBV9 to TRBJ1-4. The CDR3 is 14 residues long, ends included. Germline values: CDR1 SGDLS, CDR2 YYNGEE. CDR3 protein: CASSVGVRENRLPT.

This chain uses TRBV4-2 with TRBJ1-2; D might be TRBD1 (5 bases). The ends were cut back, 0 bases at V and 2 bases at J, with 13 bases in the middle. CDR1 and CDR2 (germline): LGHNA, YNFKEQ. The CDR3 has 16 residues. DNA for the CDR3: TGTGCCAGCAGCCAAGATCCCCACAGGAGCAACTATGGCTACACCTTC. Protein: CASSQDPHRSNYGYTF.

The gene calls are TRBV9 and TRBJ2-3; 7 bases are shared with TRBD1. The CDR3 is made up of 15 amino acids. The V gene's germline CDR1 is SGDLS and CDR2 YYNGEE. V dropped 2 bases and J dropped 2; count of bases not matched to a gene: 5. In DNA, the CDR3 is TGTGCCAGCAGCGTCCGGGACAGACTCACAGATACGCAGTATTTT. Translation: CASSVRDRLTDTQYF.

This clone was counted a single time. The chain joins TRBV6-5 to TRBJ2-1; a possible D gene is TRBD2 (6 bases). The CDR3 is 13 residues long. Trimming left V 2 bases short and J 8 bases short, with 10 bases between. From germline, CDR1 is MNHEY and CDR2 SVGAGI. This CDR3 is CASSYRWGDEQFF. The CDR3, as DNA: TGTGCCAGCAGTTACCGATGGGGGGATGAGCAGTTCTTC.

The chain joins TRBV28 to TRBJ1-1; weak D call: TRBD1 (6 bases). CDR3 length: 12 residues. The V and J ends lost 6 bases and 4 bases respectively, with 9 bases between them. CDR1 MDHEN and CDR2 SYDVKM come from the germline V gene. CDR3 loop: CASSTGITEAFF. The CDR3 DNA reads as TGTGCCAGCAGCACAGGGATCACTGAAGCTTTCTTT.

The chain joins TRBV27 to TRBJ2-1, with 11 bases that match TRBD1. This CDR3 has 15 residues. V lost 5 bases and J lost 6; bases outside the gene matches: 6. CDR1 is MNHEY, CDR2 SMNVEV, per germline (reference sequence). CDR3 loop: CASSIPGTGGNEQFF. The CDR3 DNA reads TGTGCCAGCAGTATCCCCGGGACAGGGGGCAATGAGCAGTTCTTC.

V gene TRBV28 combines with J gene TRBJ2-7; D is unresolved. Trimming left V 4 bases short and J 0 bases short, with 16 bases between. Germline assignment: CDR1 MDHEN and CDR2 SYDVKM. CDR3 length: 16 amino acids. The DNA for the CDR3 is TGTGCCAGCAGTTCTCTACCCCAAGCATCCTCCTACGAGCAGTACTTC. Its translation: CASSSLPQASSYEQYF. Full variable domain (rest looked up from reference TRBV28 and TRBJ2-7): DVKVTQSSRYLVKRTGEKVFLECVQDMDHENMFWYRQDPGLGLRLIYFSYDVKMKEKGDIPEGYSVSREKKERFSLILESASTNQTSMYLCASSSLPQASSYEQYFGPGTRLTVT.

CDR3 in amino acids: CASRSYRVSGNTGELFF. The CDR3 DNA sequence: TGTGCCAGTAGGAGCTACAGGGTATCTGGGAACACCGGGGAGCTGTTTTTT. The V and J genes are TRBV19 and TRBJ2-2; D might be TRBD1 (6 bases). The germline V gene encodes CDR1 LNHDA and CDR2 SQIVND (reference sequence). Trimming took 6 bases from V and 1 from J, leaving 18 bases between them. CDR3 length: 17 amino acids.

The chain has TRBV19 and TRBJ2-1, with TRBD2 identical over 16 bases. V lost 3 bases, J lost 12 bases, and 8 bases stayed unmatched. Per germline, CDR1 LNHDA and CDR2 SQIVND (reference sequence). This CDR3 is built from 16 residues. In DNA form, the CDR3 reads TGTGCCAGTAGTATTTCTGGGACTAGCGGGAGGGCCCTGCAGTTCTTC. Translation gives CASSISGTSGRALQFF.

The V call is TRBV29-1, the J call TRBJ1-4, with 10 bases aligning to TRBD1. The ends lost 3 bases at V and 7 bases at J; junction bases unmatched: 8. The CDR3 covers 15 residues. Germline V gene data show CDR1 as SQVTM and CDR2 as ANQGSEA. The CDR3 DNA follows: TGCAGCGTTGATGGCGGACAGGGGGTAACTGAAAAACTGTTTTTT. Translated, it gives CSVDGGQGVTEKLFF.

The chain recombines TRBV19 with TRBJ1-1, with 8 bases aligning to TRBD1. Looked up from germline, CDR1 is LNHDA and CDR2 is SQIVND (reference sequence). The CDR3 covers 15 residues. The J segment lost 3 bases and the V segment lost 5 bases, leaving 8 bases of the junction unmatched. The CDR3 loop is CASSLPTGAYTEAFF. DNA for the CDR3: TGTGCCAGTAGTTTGCCGACAGGGGCGTACACTGAAGCTTTCTTT.

This chain joins TRBV21-1 and TRBJ1-1. TRBV21-1 is an annotated pseudogene. There are 12 residues in the CDR3. CDR3 bases: TGTGCCAGCAGCAAACCCCGGACTGAAGCTTTCTTT. Protein product: CASSKPRTEAFF.

This clone came up once. CDR3 residues: CASSLPNTEAFF. CDR3 DNA sequence: TGTGCCAGCAGCTTGCCTAACACTGAAGCTTTCTTT. The gene calls are TRBV5-5 and TRBJ1-1; no definite D call. The V and J ends lost 1 base and 2 bases respectively, with 3 bases between them. This CDR3 comprises 12 residues. From germline, CDR1 is SGHKS and CDR2 YYEKEE (reference sequence).

The V and J genes are TRBV13 and TRBJ2-1; 7 bases are a match to TRBD2. This CDR3 spans 17 amino acids. V lost 6 bases to trimming and J lost 4 bases; unmatched junction nucleotides: 15. Germline V gene lookup returns CDR1 PRHDT and CDR2 FYEKMQ (reference sequence). The chain's CDR3 is CASSGFGGSRVYNEQFF. For the CDR3, the DNA is TGTGCCAGCAGTGGCTTTGGCGGGAGTCGGGTGTACAATGAGCAGTTCTTC.